The T cell receptor (beta chain) under discussion was sequenced for a study of cytomegalovirus exposure and HLA in healthy donors. The PCR had 60 Vbeta and 13 Jbeta primers. Here immunoSEQ multiplex PCR was the method, and the copy in TCRdb shows in-frame clones only, minus some. The data show about 160,000 clones, roughly 85% seen once. For this clone: Its antigen is unidentified.

The CDR3 totals 15 residues. Trimming cost V 4 bases and J 1 base, with 13 bases left between them. Germline CDR1 reads SGHKS; CDR2 reads YYEKEE (reference sequence). Findings and limits, study-wide: An analysis that came later showed most CMV-associated TCR beta chains appearing HLA-restricted.

The sequence was collected from a man between 18 and 29 years old in good health and CMV-seropositive. Input material: PBMCs. This chain connects TRBV5-5 to TRBJ2-3; D remains unclear. The CDR3 spells CASSIARPGTDTQYF. As DNA, the CDR3 is TGTGCCAGCAGCATCGCTAGGCCTGGCACAGATACGCAGTATTTT.